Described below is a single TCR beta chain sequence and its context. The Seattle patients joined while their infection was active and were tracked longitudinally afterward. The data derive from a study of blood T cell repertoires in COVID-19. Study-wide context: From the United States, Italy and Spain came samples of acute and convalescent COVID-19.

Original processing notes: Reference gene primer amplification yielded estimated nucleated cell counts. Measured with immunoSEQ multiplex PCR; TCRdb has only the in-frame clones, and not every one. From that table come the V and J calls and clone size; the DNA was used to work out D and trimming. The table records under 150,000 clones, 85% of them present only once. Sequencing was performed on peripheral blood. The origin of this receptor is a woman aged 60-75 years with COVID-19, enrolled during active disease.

The CDR3 DNA is TGTGCCACCAGTGATTTTCTACAGGGGCGCTTGATGAATAGCAATCAGCCCCAGCATTTT. It yields the protein CATSDFLQGRLMNSNQPQHF. This chain connects TRBV24-1 to TRBJ1-5, with 7 bases lining up with TRBD1. Germline CDR1 and CDR2: KGHDR and SFDVKD. This CDR3 has 20 amino acids. V trimming: 1 base; J trimming: 0 bases; junction bases outside the gene matches: 14.